This T cell receptor beta chain was recovered during a study of blood T cell repertoires in COVID-19. Study context: Samples taken during acute and convalescent COVID-19 were collected in the United States, Italy and Spain. PBMCs, B-cell-depleted T cells, or T cells were the source of the cDNA or gDNA that made up the material.

V lost 1 base and J 11 bases, leaving 14 bases between the germline ends. The germline CDR1 and CDR2 sequences are SGHDN and FVKESK. This CDR3 contains 13 residues. Seattle patient enrollment occurred during active infection, with longitudinal follow-up thereafter. Authors' methods: Reference gene primer amplification gave nucleated cell count estimates. The data were produced by immunoSEQ multiplex PCR, yet TCRdb's version contains in-frame clones alone and is incomplete. The V and J calls and the clone size are those of that table, but D and trimming were determined from the DNA. The sample has 300,000 to 350,000 clones, 70% to 90% seen once.

Sequenced input: peripheral blood. The chain combines TRBV14 with TRBJ1-1, with D unresolved. This clonotype originated in a woman in her 30s with COVID-19, enrolled during active disease. Here the CDR3 reads CASSQVRRSGAFF. The DNA for the CDR3 is TGTGCCAGCAGCCAAGTCCGGAGGTCCGGGGCTTTCTTT.